The 2 T cell receptor beta chains presented below share a single source sample, sequenced in a study of blood T cell repertoires in COVID-19. The method was immunoSEQ multiplex PCR; TCRdb's version includes in-frame clones alone and lacks a portion of them. The sample has about 250,000 clones, about nine tenths seen once. The material sequenced was peripheral blood. The receptors were gathered from a woman aged 25 to 39 with active or convalescent COVID-19.

The V and J genes are TRBV5-8 and TRBJ1-2; TRBD1 agrees at 8 bases. There are 15 residues in the CDR3. Unmatched junction bases numbered 6, after V lost 3 bases and J lost 2 bases. In germline, CDR1 is SGHTS, CDR2 YDEGEE. Here the CDR3 DNA reads TGTGCCAGCAGCTCCCGGACAGGGAGGAACTATGGCTACACCTTC. Protein sequence: CASSSRTGRNYGYTF.

This chain links TRBV30 with TRBJ1-3; a weak D match, TRBD1 (5 bases). The CDR3 has 13 amino acids. The germline V and J ends were trimmed by 8 bases and 2 bases, with 13 bases remaining between them. CDR1 and CDR2 (germline): GTSNPN, SVGIG (reference sequence). CDR3 loop: CAGRRDPGNTIYF. Written as DNA, the CDR3 is TGTGCCGGACGCAGGGATCCTGGAAACACCATATATTTT.